The 22 T cell receptor beta chains reported below all come from one sample, sequenced in a study of blood T cells in healthy people across ages. Alongside a J-beta primer mix, a sample-barcoded 5' primer served in a second PCR lasting about 7 to 11 cycles. MiXCR was run by TCRdb on the 5' RACE reads, yielding one entry per CDR3 protein. The sample lists approximately 580,000 distinct CDR3 sequences, 24% occurring once. These data were also reused for a study on T cells of mothers and their children.

Sequencing was performed on blood. These receptors were obtained from a boy under 18 in good health.

The chain uses TRBV4-3 and TRBJ1-3, with a weak D call TRBD1 (5 bases). Deletions cut 4 bases from V and 3 bases from J, with 13 bases between. The CDR3 consists of 15 residues. From germline, CDR1 is LGHNA and CDR2 YSLEER. CDR3 loop: CASSRGHARGNTIYF. The CDR3 nucleotides read TGCGCCAGCAGCCGAGGACACGCCCGTGGAAACACCATATATTTT.

This clonotype has just a few counts. The chain couples TRBV4-2 to TRBJ2-5, with 11 bases fitting TRBD2. The CDR3 has 15 amino acids. Germline CDR1 reads LGHNA; CDR2 reads YNFKEQ. The ends lost 2 bases at V and 5 bases at J; junction bases unmatched: 4. CDR3 DNA sequence: TGTGCCAGCAGCCAAACTAGCGGGAGCGTTGAGACCCAGTACTTC. It translates to CASSQTSGSVETQYF.

This clonotype was seen a few times. This chain links TRBV13 with TRBJ1-4; D not certain. The V gene's germline CDR1 is PRHDT and CDR2 FYEKMQ (reference sequence). The V and J ends lost 3 bases and 0 bases respectively, with 11 bases between them. The CDR3 spans 16 residues. The CDR3 DNA follows: TGTGCCAGCAGCTTGGTCCAGCCAACAACTAATGAAAAACTGTTTTTT. Its protein product is CASSLVQPTTNEKLFF.

At least ten counts were recorded for this clonotype. The chain couples TRBV14 to TRBJ2-1; TRBD1 matches at 7 bases. Looked up from germline, CDR1 is SGHDN and CDR2 is FVKESK. The CDR3 length is 13 residues. With 4 bases clipped from V and 3 bases from J, the junction kept 0 bases outside the gene matches. The CDR3 is CASSRDSYNEQFF. The CDR3 nucleotides are TGTGCCAGCAGCCGGGACAGCTACAATGAGCAGTTCTTC.

The chain uses TRBV7-3 and TRBJ2-5; 13 bases map to TRBD2. The J call may be wrong; the DNA end is better matched by TRBJ2-1. The CDR3 covers 15 residues. CDR1 and CDR2 from the germline V gene are SGHTA and FQGTGA. CDR3 amino acids: CASSFGLAGEDEQFF. In DNA, the CDR3 is TGTGCCAGCAGCTTTGGACTAGCGGGAGAAGATGAGCAGTTCTTC.

This chain joins TRBV19 and TRBJ1-4, with D tentatively TRBD1 (5 bases). This CDR3 is built from 15 residues. V dropped 7 bases and J dropped 0 bases, with 12 bases sitting between them. Germline-derived CDR1 and CDR2 are LNHDA and SQIVND (reference sequence). The CDR3 DNA reads TGTGCCAGTAATTGGGACGGCTCAACTAATGAAAAACTGTTTTTT. It encodes CASNWDGSTNEKLFF.

This clonotype was counted a few times. The chain uses TRBV6-2 or TRBV6-3 and TRBJ1-2, with a weak D call TRBD1 (5 bases). The germline V and J ends were trimmed by 5 bases and 0 bases, with 19 bases remaining between them. The CDR3 consists of 17 residues. The V gene's germline CDR1 is MNHEY and CDR2 SVGEGT. The CDR3 DNA sequence: TGTGCCAGCAGTACAACAGACGGGGGATCAGCTAACTATGGCTACACCTTC. This codes for CASSTTDGGSANYGYTF.

This clonotype was recorded a few times. The chain is built from TRBV6-6 and TRBJ2-5; D gene unclear. Per the germline V gene, CDR1 is MNHNY and CDR2 is SVGAGI (reference sequence). The CDR3 covers 15 residues. V was shortened by 5 bases and J by 5 bases, with 18 bases between the two germline ends. DNA for the CDR3: TGTGCCAGCAGTCCCGACATCTACGCTGGGGAGACCCAGTACTTC. Amino acid sequence: CASSPDIYAGETQYF.

This clonotype was observed a few times. This chain links TRBV7-9 with TRBJ2-5; no firm D call. In germline, CDR1 is SEHNR, CDR2 FQNEAQ (reference sequence). This CDR3 is 15 amino acids long. V dropped 2 bases and J dropped 5 bases, with 15 bases sitting between them. Here the CDR3 DNA reads TGTGCCAGCAGCTTACGGCCGGCGAGTGGTGAGACCCAGTACTTC. Translation: CASSLRPASGETQYF.

This clonotype has just a few counts. The genes are TRBV13 and TRBJ2-5, with D unresolved. CDR3 length equals 11 residues. Germline V CDR1 and CDR2: PRHDT, FYEKMQ (reference sequence). The V gene lost 7 bases and the J gene lost 4 bases, with 7 bases spanning the gap. The CDR3 region has the DNA TGTGCCAGCAAATTCCGAGAGACCCAGTACTTC. As protein: CASKFRETQYF.

The J gene is TRBJ1-1, the V gene TRBV29-1, with 7 bases fitting TRBD1. V lost 7 bases and J lost 0; bases outside the gene matches: 8. Per the germline V gene, CDR1 is SQVTM and CDR2 is ANQGSEA. The CDR3 length is 14 residues. The CDR3 spells CSAETGSMNTEAFF. CDR3 DNA sequence: TGCAGCGCGGAGACAGGGAGCATGAACACTGAAGCTTTCTTT.

In this sample, this clonotype turned up a few times. The V and J genes are TRBV7-2 and TRBJ2-3; no definite D call. The CDR3 runs 12 residues. Looked up from germline, CDR1 is SGHTA and CDR2 is FQGNSA. V was pared by 1 base and J by 7 bases, with 6 bases between. The CDR3 loop reads CASSLVVYTQYF. The CDR3, as DNA: TGTGCCAGCAGCTTAGTAGTCTATACGCAGTATTTT.

This clonotype showed up just a few times. This sequence joins TRBV6-6 and TRBJ2-7; 9 bases are a match to TRBD2. The CDR3 is made up of 15 amino acids. V lost 4 bases, J lost 2 bases, and 6 bases stayed unmatched. CDR1 MNHNY and CDR2 SVGAGI come from the germline V gene (reference sequence). The CDR3 region is CASSLQAGGAYEQYF. CDR3 nucleotides: TGTGCCAGCAGTTTACAAGCGGGAGGAGCCTACGAGCAGTACTTC.

The V call is TRBV5-1, the J call TRBJ2-2, with D possibly being TRBD2 (5 bases). From germline, CDR1 is SGHRS and CDR2 YFSETQ. CDR3 length equals 18 residues. The V end was cut by 5 bases, the J end by 7 bases, with 27 bases between. CDR3 coding DNA: TGCGCCAGCAGGTTTAGCGCCCTAACAACAGCAAAGGTCGGGGAGCTGTTTTTT. The encoded protein is CASRFSALTTAKVGELFF.

The table lists this clonotype with a count of one. This chain uses TRBV18 with TRBJ1-2; D is unresolved. V was trimmed by 3 bases and J by 4 bases, leaving 18 bases between them. Germline V CDR1 and CDR2: KGHSH, LQKENI. This CDR3 has 16 amino acids. CDR3 DNA: TGTGCCAGCTCACCGCAGGATCAGCCCAGCGGCTATGGCTACACCTTC. It encodes CASSPQDQPSGYGYTF.

This clonotype was found a few times. The J gene is TRBJ2-1, the V gene TRBV20-1; 7 nucleotides line up with TRBD2. V lost 4 bases to trimming and J lost 2 bases; unmatched junction nucleotides: 14. This CDR3 has 17 amino acids. CDR1 is DFQATT, CDR2 SNEGSKA, per germline (reference sequence). CDR3 coding DNA: TGCAGTGCTACCCCTCTGGGGGGGAGCTCCACCTACAATGAGCAGTTCTTC. Translated: CSATPLGGSSTYNEQFF.

This clonotype was counted between two and nine times. The chain employs TRBV9 and TRBJ1-3, with D unclear. Germline assignment: CDR1 SGDLS and CDR2 YYNGEE. V was shortened by 2 bases and J by 8 bases, with 11 bases between the two germline ends. This CDR3 comprises 13 residues. CDR3 amino acids: CASSVGSADTIYF. The DNA of the CDR3 is TGTGCCAGCAGCGTCGGAAGCGCTGACACCATATATTTT.

This clonotype was counted only a few times. Sequence at one end of the junction differs from germline and may be a read error. This sequence joins TRBV7-7 and TRBJ2-3; D may correspond to TRBD1 or TRBD2 (5 bases each). Germline V gene lookup returns CDR1 SSHAT and CDR2 FNYEAQ (reference sequence). This CDR3 has 14 amino acids. In nucleotides, the CDR3 is TGTGCTAGCAGCATGGGGCGGGGCACAGATACGCAGTATTTT. It yields the protein CASSMGRGTDTQYF.

This chain links TRBV5-5 with TRBJ2-3; 9 bases match TRBD2. After removal of 1 base from V and 4 bases from J, the junction contained 7 bases not matched to a gene. The CDR3 is 16 amino acids. Germline CDR1 SGHKS, CDR2 YYEKEE (reference sequence). DNA of the CDR3: TGTGCCAGCAGCTTGATTCGCGGGGGGGCACCAGATACGCAGTATTTT. Amino acids: CASSLIRGGAPDTQYF.

V and J are TRBV15 and TRBJ2-1; 7 positions agree with TRBD1. The V gene's germline CDR1 is LNHNV and CDR2 YYDKDF (reference sequence). The J segment lost 2 bases and the V segment lost 0 bases, leaving 7 bases of the junction unmatched. This CDR3 is 17 amino acids long. The CDR3 reads CATSRDSGTVPYNEQFF. CDR3 coding DNA: TGTGCCACCAGCAGAGATTCGGGGACAGTGCCCTACAATGAGCAGTTCTTC.

In this sample, this clonotype turned up a few times. The chain employs TRBV7-2 and TRBJ1-2; the D is unclear. This CDR3 spans 14 amino acids. CDR1 and CDR2 (germline): SGHTA, FQGNSA. V dropped 5 bases and J dropped 6 bases, with 16 bases sitting between them. DNA for the CDR3: TGTGCCAGCAGCCAGACGCCCTCCAACCATGGCTACACCTTC. It is translated as CASSQTPSNHGYTF.

The chain's CDR3 is CASSQLPGGELFF. DNA for the CDR3: TGTGCCAGCAGCCAGTTACCGGGCGGGGAGCTGTTTTTT. J is TRBJ2-2 and V is TRBV3-1; D is ambiguous. Germline CDR1 LGHDT, CDR2 YNNKEL (reference sequence). V was shortened by 3 bases and J by 7 bases, with 9 bases between the two germline ends. The CDR3 is made up of 13 amino acids.